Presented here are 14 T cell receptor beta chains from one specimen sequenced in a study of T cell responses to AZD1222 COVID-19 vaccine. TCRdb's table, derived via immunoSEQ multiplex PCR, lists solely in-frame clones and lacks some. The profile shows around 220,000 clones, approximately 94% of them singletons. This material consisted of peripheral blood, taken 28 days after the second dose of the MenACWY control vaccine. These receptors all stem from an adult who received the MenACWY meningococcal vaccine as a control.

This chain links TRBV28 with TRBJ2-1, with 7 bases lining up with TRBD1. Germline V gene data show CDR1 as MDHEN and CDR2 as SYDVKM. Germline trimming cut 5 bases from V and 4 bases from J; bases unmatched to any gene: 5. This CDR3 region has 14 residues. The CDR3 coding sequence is TGTGCCAGCAGTGAGGGGGCGCGGTACAATGAGCAGTTCTTC. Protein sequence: CASSEGARYNEQFF.

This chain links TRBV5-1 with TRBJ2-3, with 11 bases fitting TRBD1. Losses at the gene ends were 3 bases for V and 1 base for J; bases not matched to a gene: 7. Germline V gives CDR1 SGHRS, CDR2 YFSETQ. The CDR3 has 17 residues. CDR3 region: CASSSGQGVGGTDTQYF. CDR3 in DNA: TGCGCCAGCAGCTCGGGACAGGGGGTAGGGGGCACAGATACGCAGTATTTT. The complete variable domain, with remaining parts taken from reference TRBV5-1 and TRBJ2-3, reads KAGVTQTPRYLIKTRGQQVTLSCSPISGHRSVSWYQQTPGQGLQFLFEYFSETQRNKGNFPGRFSGRQFSNSRSEMNVSTLELGDSALYLCASSSGQGVGGTDTQYFGPGTRLTVL.

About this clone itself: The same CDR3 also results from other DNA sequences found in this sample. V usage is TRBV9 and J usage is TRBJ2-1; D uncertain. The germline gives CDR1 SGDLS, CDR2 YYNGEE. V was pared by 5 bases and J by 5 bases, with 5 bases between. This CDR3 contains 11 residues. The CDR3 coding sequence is TGTGCCAGCAGTGCAAACAATGAGCAGTTCTTC. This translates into CASSANNEQFF.

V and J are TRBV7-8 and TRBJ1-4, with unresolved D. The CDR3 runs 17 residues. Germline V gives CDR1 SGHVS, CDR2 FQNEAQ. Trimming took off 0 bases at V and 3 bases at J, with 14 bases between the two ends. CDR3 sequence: CASSLAGRPSSNEKLFF. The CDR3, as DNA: TGTGCCAGCAGCTTAGCAGGCAGGCCCTCTTCTAATGAAAAACTGTTTTTT.

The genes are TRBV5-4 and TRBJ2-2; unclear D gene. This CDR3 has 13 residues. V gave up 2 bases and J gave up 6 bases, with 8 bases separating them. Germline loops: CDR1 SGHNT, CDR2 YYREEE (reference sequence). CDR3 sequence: CASSFGQAGELFF. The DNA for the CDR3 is TGTGCCAGCAGCTTCGGCCAGGCCGGGGAGCTGTTTTTT.

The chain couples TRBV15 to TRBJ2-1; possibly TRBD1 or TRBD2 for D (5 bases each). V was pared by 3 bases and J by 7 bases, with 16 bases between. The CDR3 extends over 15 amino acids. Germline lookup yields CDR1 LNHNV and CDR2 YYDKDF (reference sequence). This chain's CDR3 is CATSRDRGLTNEQFF. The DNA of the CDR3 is TGTGCCACCAGCAGGGACCGGGGCCTTACGAATGAGCAGTTCTTC.

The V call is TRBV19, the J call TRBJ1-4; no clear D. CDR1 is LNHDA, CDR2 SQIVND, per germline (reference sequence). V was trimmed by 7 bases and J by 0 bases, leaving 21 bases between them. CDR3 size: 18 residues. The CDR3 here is CASNVGDAGSTTNEKLFF. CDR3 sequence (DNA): TGTGCCAGTAACGTGGGAGATGCGGGCAGTACAACTAATGAAAAACTGTTTTTT.

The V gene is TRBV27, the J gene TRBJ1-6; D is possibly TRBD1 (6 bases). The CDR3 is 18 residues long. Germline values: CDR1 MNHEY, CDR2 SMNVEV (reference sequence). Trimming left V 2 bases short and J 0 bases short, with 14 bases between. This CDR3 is CASSLRQAVSSYNSPLHF. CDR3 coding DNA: TGTGCCAGCAGTTTAAGACAGGCTGTTAGCTCCTATAATTCACCCCTCCACTTT.

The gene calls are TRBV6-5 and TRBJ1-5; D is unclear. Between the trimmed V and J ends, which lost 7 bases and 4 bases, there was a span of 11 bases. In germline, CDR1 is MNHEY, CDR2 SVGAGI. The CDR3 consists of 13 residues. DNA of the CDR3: TGTGCCAGCACTGGGAGTCTTAATCAGCCCCAGCATTTT. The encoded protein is CASTGSLNQPQHF.

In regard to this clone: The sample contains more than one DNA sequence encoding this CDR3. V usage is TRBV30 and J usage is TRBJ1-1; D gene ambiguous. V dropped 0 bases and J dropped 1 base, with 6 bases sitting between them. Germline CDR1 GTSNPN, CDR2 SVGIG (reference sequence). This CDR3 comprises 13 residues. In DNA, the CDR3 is TGTGCCTGGAGTGTAGGAGGGAACACTGAAGCTTTCTTT. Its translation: CAWSVGGNTEAFF.

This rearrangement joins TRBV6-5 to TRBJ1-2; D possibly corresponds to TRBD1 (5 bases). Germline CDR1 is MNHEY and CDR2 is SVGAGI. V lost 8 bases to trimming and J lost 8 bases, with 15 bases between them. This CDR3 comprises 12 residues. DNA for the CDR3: TGTGCCAGCTCACGGGGGACGGACGGCTACACCTTC. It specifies CASSRGTDGYTF.

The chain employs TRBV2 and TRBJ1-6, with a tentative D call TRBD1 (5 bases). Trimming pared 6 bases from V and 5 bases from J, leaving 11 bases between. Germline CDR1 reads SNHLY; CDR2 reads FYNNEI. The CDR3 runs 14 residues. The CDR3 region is CASRTGTNNSPLHF. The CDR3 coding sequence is TGTGCCAGCAGGACCGGGACCAATAATTCACCCCTCCACTTT.

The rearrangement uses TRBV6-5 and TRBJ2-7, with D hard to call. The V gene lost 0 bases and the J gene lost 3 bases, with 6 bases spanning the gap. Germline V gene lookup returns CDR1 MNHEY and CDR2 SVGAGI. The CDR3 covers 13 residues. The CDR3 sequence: CASSYSLSYEQYF. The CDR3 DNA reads TGTGCCAGCAGTTACTCTCTCAGCTACGAGCAGTACTTC.

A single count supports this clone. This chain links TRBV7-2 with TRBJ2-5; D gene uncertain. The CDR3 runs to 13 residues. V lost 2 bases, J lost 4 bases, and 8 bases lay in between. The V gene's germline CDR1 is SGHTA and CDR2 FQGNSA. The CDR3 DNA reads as TGTGCCAGCAGCTTATCTGGGGTAGAGACCCAGTACTTC. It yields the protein CASSLSGVETQYF.